Listed here is a single T cell receptor (beta chain). This record belongs to a study of cytomegalovirus exposure and HLA in healthy donors. This CDR3 contains 11 residues. Germline loops: CDR1 MNHNS, CDR2 SASEGT. Trimming took 2 bases from V and 9 from J, leaving 7 bases between them. Amplification used 60 Vbeta primers and 13 Jbeta primers. Repertoires were generated with immunoSEQ multiplex PCR, while TCRdb's copy carries only in-frame clones and drops some. Of 110,000 to 150,000 clones in the sample, 60% to 85% are singletons; the top ten hold about 2.8%. Sequenced input: PBMCs. The chain carries TRBV6-1 and TRBJ1-2, with D hard to call. This clonotype was obtained from a male donor in good health and CMV-seronegative. CDR3 bases: TGTGCCAGCAGTGAAAGTGACAGCTACACCTTC. Translating gives CASSESDSYTF.